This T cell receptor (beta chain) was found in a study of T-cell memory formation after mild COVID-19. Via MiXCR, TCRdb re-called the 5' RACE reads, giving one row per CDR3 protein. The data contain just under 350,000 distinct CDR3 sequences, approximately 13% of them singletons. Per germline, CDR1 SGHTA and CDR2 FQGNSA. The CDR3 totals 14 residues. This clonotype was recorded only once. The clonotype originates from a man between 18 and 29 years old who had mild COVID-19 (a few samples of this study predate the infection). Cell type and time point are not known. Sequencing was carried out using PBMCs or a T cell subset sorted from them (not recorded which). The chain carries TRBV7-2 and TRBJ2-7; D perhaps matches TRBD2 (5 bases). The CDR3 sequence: CAISPRASAHEQYV. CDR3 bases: TGTGCCATCAGCCCGCGGGCGTCTGCTCACGAGCAGTACGTC.